This T cell receptor (beta chain) stems from a study of regulatory T cells in long-lasting Graves disease. This clonotype was seen many times. Antigen unknown. Time point noted: newly diagnosed GD, antithyroid drugs for less than 3 months. Researchers made the TCR library from RNA that was extracted from PBMCs. Clinicians diagnosed Graves' disease using American Thyroid Association guidelines. In this cohort, patients came from an endocrinology department located in Xi'an, China. The V segment lost 6 bases and the J segment 2 bases; nucleotides outside the gene matches: 6. This CDR3 is built from 15 residues. Study-wide results and limits: New patients shared more than 750 public clonotypes, fewer than the approximately 2,500 shared by persistent patients. Patients with persistent disease showed a bias toward TRBV28, TRBJ1-2 and TRBJ2-5.

For TCR beta, libraries came from iRepertoire HTBI primers and Arm-PCR of CDR3 regions. TCRdb re-called the multiplex PCR reads through MiXCR, storing one row per CDR3 protein. This sample has about 540,000 distinct CDR3 sequences, with less than 15% found just once. The same data also went into a second study, on T cells in Graves' hyperthyroidism and ophthalmopathy.

Sequencing was performed on peripheral blood mononuclear cells (PBMCs), taken at new diagnosis, from a patient treated with antithyroid drugs. V usage is TRBV12-3 or TRBV12-4 and J usage is TRBJ2-3; 9 bases fit TRBD1. The receptor was derived from a man aged 30 to 39 with Graves disease. The DNA for the CDR3 is TGTGCCAGCAGGGACAGGGGCCTCCTCACAGATACGCAGTATTTT. Its protein is CASRDRGLLTDTQYF.